The rows below give T cell receptor beta chains drawn from one sample of a study of graft-versus-host responses after intestinal transplantation. These TCRs' antigens remain unknown. Produced via immunoSEQ multiplex PCR; TCRdb's table is partial and in-frame only. The data show roughly 38,000 clones, 93% seen once. The sample in question was unstimulated CD8+ T cells sorted from spleen or lymph node cells, obtained before transplant. Receptor source: a human donor who was the organ donor for an intestinal transplant. The CDR3 runs from the conserved cysteine through the conserved F or W. Fields, in order: clone size, J gene, D gene, V gene, CDR3 DNA, CDR3 protein. A D gene is named only where the DNA matches it firmly. Clone size is stated in some rows and not others, as once, few, many or a class when expanded.

NA | TRBJ1-5 | TRBD1 | TRBV6-1 | TGTGCCAGCAGCTGGCAGGGGGCGCCGAGGCAGCCCCAGCATTTT | CASSWQGAPRQPQHF
NA | TRBJ2-7 | NA | TRBV9 | TGTGCCAGCAGCGTAGGGGGGGTTGCCTACGAGCAGTACTTC | CASSVGGVAYEQYF
NA | TRBJ1-3 | NA | TRBV6-8 | TGTGCCAGCAGGGCCAGTGGGAGGGGGTCGGGAAACACCATATATTTT | CASRASGRGSGNTIYF
NA | TRBJ2-2 | TRBD2 | TRBV6-4 | TGTGCCAGCCTGACTAGCGGGAGGGCCCGGGCCGGGGAGCTGTTTTTT | CASLTSGRARAGELFF
NA | TRBJ2-1 | TRBD2 | TRBV28 | TGTGCCAGCACCCTACTAGCGGGAGGGGACAATGAGCAGTTCTTC | CASTLLAGGDNEQFF
NA | TRBJ1-2 | NA | TRBV28 | TGTGCCAGCAGTTTCAAATCCGCAGGGAAGAGCTATGGCTACACCTTC | CASSFKSAGKSYGYTF
NA | TRBJ2-1 | NA | TRBV29-1 | TGCAGCGTTGGTGATGAGCAGTTCTTC | CSVGDEQFF
NA | TRBJ1-1 | TRBD1 | TRBV15 | TGTGCCACCAGCAGAGATCCGGACAGGGTGGATGAAGCTTTCTTT | CATSRDPDRVDEAFF
once | TRBJ1-5 | TRBD1 | TRBV28 | TGTGCCAGCAGTTCAAGTAGGACAGGGGGCGGTCAGCCCCAGCATTTT | CASSSSRTGGGQPQHF
NA | TRBJ2-1 | TRBD2 | TRBV27 | TGTGCCAGCAGTTCCCGGACTAGCGGAGACTCCTACAATGAGCAGTTCTTC | CASSSRTSGDSYNEQFF
NA | TRBJ1-1 | TRBD1 | TRBV19 | TGTGCCAGTAGTACGACAGGGTTGGCTTTCTTT | CASSTTGLAFF
NA | TRBJ2-7 | NA | TRBV6-1 | TGTGCCAGCAGAGAAAACCCACAAGGGGGAAGGGCCTGGGAGCAGTACTTC | CASRENPQGGRAWEQYF
NA | TRBJ2-7 | TRBD2 | TRBV4-2 | TGTGCCAGCAGCGTAGCGGGAGGTTCCTACGAGCAGTACTTC | CASSVAGGSYEQYF
NA | TRBJ2-1 | TRBD2 | TRBV7-3 | TGTGCCAGCAGCGGGGAGGGACCACTTTTGGGGGAGCAGTTCTTC | CASSGEGPLLGEQFF
NA | TRBJ2-7 | NA | TRBV9 | TGTGCCAGCAGCTCCCCGAGCTCCTACGAGCAGTACTTC | CASSSPSSYEQYF